One and the same sample provided the 19 T cell receptor beta chains below, sequenced in a study of beta chain features in type 1 diabetes. Expressed TCRB transcripts were sequenced, since all the RNA that had been isolated was reverse transcribed. Libraries were prepared by immunoSEQ multiplex PCR; TCRdb keeps only in-frame clonotypes and omits some of them. Among roughly 500,000 clones listed, about 32% were seen once. Sequenced sample: naive CD4+ T cells from blood. These receptors came from a man in his late teens or twenties in good health.

V usage is TRBV5-6 and J usage is TRBJ2-2, with D hard to call. In germline, CDR1 is SGHDT, CDR2 YYEEEE. The V end lost 1 base, the J end lost 6 bases, and 1 base lay between the germline ends. This CDR3 has 11 residues. CDR3 in DNA: TGTGCCAGCAGCTTGCCCGGGGAGCTGTTTTTT. Its protein product is CASSLPGELFF. The full variable domain, in which reference TRBV5-6 and TRBJ2-2 provide the parts outside the CDR3, is DAGVTQSPTHLIKTRGQQVTLRCSPKSGHDTVSWYQQALGQGPQFIFQYYEEEERQRGNFPDRFSGHQFPNYSSELNVNALLLGDSALYLCASSLPGELFFGEGSRLTVL.

The chain has TRBV9 and TRBJ2-5; D is possibly TRBD1 (6 bases). CDR1 and CDR2 (germline): SGDLS, YYNGEE. V dropped 2 bases and J dropped 2 bases, with 13 bases sitting between them. This CDR3 contains 15 residues. For the CDR3, the DNA is TGTGCCAGCAGCGTTGGGGCAGGGGTACAAGAGACCCAGTACTTC. Encoded protein: CASSVGAGVQETQYF.

This clone was detected only a few times. The CDR3 sequence: CASSPMGMTYEQYF. The CDR3 DNA reads as TGTGCCAGCAGCCCTATGGGGATGACTTACGAGCAGTACTTC. The rearrangement joins TRBV9 to TRBJ2-7, with D unclear. V was pared by 4 bases and J by 4 bases, with 15 bases between. CDR3 length equals 14 residues. CDR1 and CDR2 from the germline V gene are SGDLS and YYNGEE.

This clone was seen a few times. The chain employs TRBV5-4 and TRBJ2-6, with D uncertain. Per the germline V gene, CDR1 is SGHNT and CDR2 is YYREEE (reference sequence). V was shortened by 3 bases and J by 4 bases, with 5 bases between the two germline ends. The CDR3 runs to 13 residues. CDR3 nucleotide sequence: TGTGCCAGCAGCTCGGTCGGGGCCAACGTCCTGACTTTC. Amino acids: CASSSVGANVLTF.

This clone is a singleton in its sample. The J gene is TRBJ1-1, the V gene TRBV4-2; 7 bases agree with TRBD1. The germline V gene encodes CDR1 LGHNA and CDR2 YNFKEQ. V lost 7 bases and J lost 1; bases outside the gene matches: 9. This CDR3 has 15 residues. The CDR3 spells CASTRDGTANTEAFF. The CDR3 DNA sequence: TGTGCCAGCACCCGAGACGGGACAGCGAACACTGAAGCTTTCTTT.

V usage is TRBV10-3 and J usage is TRBJ2-3; D may be TRBD1 (6 bases). The ends were cut back, 3 bases at V and 5 bases at J, with 9 bases in the middle. CDR1 ENHRY and CDR2 SYGVKD come from the germline V gene. The CDR3 consists of 13 residues. CDR3 sequence (DNA): TGTGCCATCAGTGAAAACAGGGAAGATACGCAGTATTTT. Translating it yields CAISENREDTQYF.

This clone came up a few times. The chain is built from TRBV7-2 and TRBJ2-3; TRBD1 matches at 7 bases. Per germline, CDR1 SGHTA and CDR2 FQGNSA. This CDR3 has 15 amino acids. Trimming took 5 bases from V and 3 from J; bases not matched to a gene: 8. CDR3: CASSLATGLTDTQYF. The CDR3 nucleotides read TGTGCCAGCAGCCTCGCGACAGGGCTGACAGATACGCAGTATTTT.

This clone has more than one count but fewer than ten. The chain couples TRBV4-2 to TRBJ2-3, with D tentatively TRBD1 (5 bases). The CDR3 extends over 14 amino acids. With 2 bases removed from V and 2 bases from J, the gap between germline ends came to 8 bases. CDR1 is LGHNA and CDR2 is YNFKEQ in the germline V gene. Written as DNA, the CDR3 is TGTGCCAGCAGCCAACGCGGACACACAGATACGCAGTATTTT. Translating gives CASSQRGHTDTQYF.

V gene TRBV9 combines with J gene TRBJ2-2; 10 bases fit TRBD1. This CDR3 region has 16 residues. Germline-derived CDR1 and CDR2 are SGDLS and YYNGEE. Unmatched junction bases numbered 4, after V lost 0 bases and J lost 5 bases. The CDR3 is CASSVVGTGVTGELFF. In DNA, the CDR3 is TGTGCCAGCAGCGTAGTGGGGACAGGGGTAACCGGGGAGCTGTTTTTT.

The chain carries TRBV18 and TRBJ2-5; tentatively, D is TRBD1 (6 bases). V was trimmed by 3 bases and J by 1 base, leaving 9 bases between them. This CDR3 is 14 amino acids long. CDR1 is KGHSH and CDR2 is LQKENI in the germline V gene. The CDR3 reads CASSPVDSQETQYF. The CDR3 DNA reads TGTGCCAGCTCACCGGTGGACAGCCAAGAGACCCAGTACTTC. The complete variable domain, with remaining parts taken from reference TRBV18 and TRBJ2-5, reads NAGVMQNPRHLVRRRGQEARLRCSPMKGHSHVYWYRQLPEEGLKFMVYLQKENIIDESGMPKERFSAEFPKEGPSILRIQQVVRGDSAAYFCASSPVDSQETQYFGPGTRLLVL.

The table lists this clone with a few counts. The chain is built from TRBV4-1 and TRBJ1-1, with 8 nucleotides matching TRBD1. J gave up 5 bases and V 4 bases, and 6 bases lay outside the gene matches. Germline CDR1 MGHRA, CDR2 YSYEKL. The CDR3 contains 14 residues. This CDR3 is CASSPQGAGTEAFF. The CDR3 DNA follows: TGCGCCAGCAGCCCCCAGGGGGCTGGAACTGAAGCTTTCTTT.

The sample holds a few counts of this clone. This chain connects TRBV30 to TRBJ1-2; D remains unclear. Trimming took 0 bases from V and 2 from J, leaving 13 bases between them. CDR1 is GTSNPN, CDR2 SVGIG, per germline (reference sequence). There are 15 residues in the CDR3. The CDR3 protein is CAWSVRRRANYGYTF. DNA for the CDR3: TGTGCCTGGAGTGTACGCAGGAGAGCGAACTATGGCTACACCTTC.

The chain links TRBV2 to TRBJ2-5; D possibly corresponds to TRBD2 (6 bases). Germline V gene sequence: CDR1 SNHLY, CDR2 FYNNEI. The CDR3 length is 13 residues. Trimming pared 5 bases from V and 5 bases from J, leaving 12 bases between. In nucleotides, the CDR3 is TGTGCCAGCAGTCGGGGGTTTCGGGAGACCCAGTACTTC. Translating gives CASSRGFRETQYF.

The chain links TRBV4-1 to TRBJ2-7; perhaps TRBD1 as D (6 bases). The V gene's germline CDR1 is MGHRA and CDR2 YSYEKL. The V and J ends lost 3 bases and 2 bases respectively, with 11 bases between them. The CDR3 consists of 14 residues. The CDR3 bases are TGCGCCAGCAGCCAGGGGGCGAATGCCTACGAGCAGTACTTC. This sequence encodes CASSQGANAYEQYF.

The V and J genes are TRBV7-9 and TRBJ2-5; D ambiguous. V was shortened by 5 bases and J by 2 bases, with 9 bases between the two germline ends. Germline values: CDR1 SEHNR, CDR2 FQNEAQ (reference sequence). The CDR3 is 13 amino acids. The CDR3 DNA follows: TGTGCCAGCAGCCGGACGGTACAAGAGACCCAGTACTTC. Translating gives CASSRTVQETQYF.

This clone was found a few times. The V and J genes are TRBV7-2 and TRBJ2-2; 13 nucleotides align to TRBD2. The CDR3 is made up of 15 amino acids. Germline V lookup: CDR1 SGHTA, CDR2 FQGNSA. V lost 4 bases, J lost 6 bases, and 2 bases stayed unmatched. The CDR3 DNA sequence: TGTGCCAGCAGCTGGACTAGCGGGAGTCCCGGGGAGCTGTTTTTT. Translated, it gives CASSWTSGSPGELFF.

This clone turned up a few times. The gene calls are TRBV30 and TRBJ2-7; D unclear. Germline assignment: CDR1 GTSNPN and CDR2 SVGIG (reference sequence). Between the trimmed V and J ends, which lost 3 bases and 0 bases, there was a span of 12 bases. The CDR3 is 14 residues long. The CDR3 bases are TGTGCCTGGAGAGGCGGTCTGAGCTCCTACGAGCAGTACTTC. This codes for CAWRGGLSSYEQYF.

This rearrangement joins TRBV7-2 to TRBJ2-7; 9 bases align to TRBD2. CDR3 size: 15 residues. Trimming took 4 bases from V and 2 from J; bases not matched to a gene: 6. CDR1 is SGHTA, CDR2 FQGNSA, per germline. CDR3 sequence reads: CASSYWASGTYEQYF. DNA for the CDR3: TGTGCCAGCAGCTACTGGGCTAGCGGGACCTACGAGCAGTACTTC.

This clone turned up a few times. The CDR3 nucleotides read TGCGCCAGCAGCGAAAGCTCCTACAATGAGCAGTTCTTC. This encodes CASSESSYNEQFF. The V call is TRBV5-1, the J call TRBJ2-1; D not resolved. The CDR3 extends over 13 amino acids. Germline V CDR1 and CDR2: SGHRS, YFSETQ. Trimming stripped 4 bases from V and 0 bases from J, with 5 bases between.